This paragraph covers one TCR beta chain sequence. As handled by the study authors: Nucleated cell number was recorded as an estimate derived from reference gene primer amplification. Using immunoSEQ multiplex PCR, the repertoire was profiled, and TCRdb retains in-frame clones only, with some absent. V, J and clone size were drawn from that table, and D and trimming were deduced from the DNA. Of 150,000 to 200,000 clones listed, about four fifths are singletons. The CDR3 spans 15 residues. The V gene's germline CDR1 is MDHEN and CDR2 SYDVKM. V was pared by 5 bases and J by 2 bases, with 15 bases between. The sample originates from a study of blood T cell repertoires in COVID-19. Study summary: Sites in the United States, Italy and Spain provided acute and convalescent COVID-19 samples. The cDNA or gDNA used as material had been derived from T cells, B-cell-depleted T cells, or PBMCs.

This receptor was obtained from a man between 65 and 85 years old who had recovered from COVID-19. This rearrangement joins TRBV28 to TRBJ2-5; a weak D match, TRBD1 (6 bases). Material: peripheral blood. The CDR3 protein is CASSGVRDTQETQYF. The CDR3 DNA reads TGTGCCAGCAGTGGGGTCCGGGACACACAAGAGACCCAGTACTTC.